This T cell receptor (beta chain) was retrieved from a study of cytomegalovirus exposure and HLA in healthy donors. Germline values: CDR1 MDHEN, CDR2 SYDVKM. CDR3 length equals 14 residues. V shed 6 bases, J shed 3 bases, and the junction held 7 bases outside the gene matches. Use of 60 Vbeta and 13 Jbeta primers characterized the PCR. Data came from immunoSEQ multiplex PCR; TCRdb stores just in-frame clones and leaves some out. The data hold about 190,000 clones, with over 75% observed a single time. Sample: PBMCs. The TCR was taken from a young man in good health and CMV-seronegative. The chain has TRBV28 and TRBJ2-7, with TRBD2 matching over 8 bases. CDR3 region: CASRPAGVSYEQYF. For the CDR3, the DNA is TGTGCCAGCAGGCCAGCGGGAGTAAGCTACGAGCAGTACTTC.